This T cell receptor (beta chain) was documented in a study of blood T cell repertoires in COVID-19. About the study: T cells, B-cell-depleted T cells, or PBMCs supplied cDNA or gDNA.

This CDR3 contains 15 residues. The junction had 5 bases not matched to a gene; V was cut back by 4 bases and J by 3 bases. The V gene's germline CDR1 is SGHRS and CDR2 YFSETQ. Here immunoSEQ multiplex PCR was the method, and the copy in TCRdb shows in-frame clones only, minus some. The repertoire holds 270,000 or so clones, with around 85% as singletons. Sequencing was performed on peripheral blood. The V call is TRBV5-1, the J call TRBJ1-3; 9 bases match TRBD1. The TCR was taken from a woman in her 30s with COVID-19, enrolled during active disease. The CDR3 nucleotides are TGCGCCAGCAGCGCAGGACAGGGGAATGGAAACACCATATATTTT. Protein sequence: CASSAGQGNGNTIYF.